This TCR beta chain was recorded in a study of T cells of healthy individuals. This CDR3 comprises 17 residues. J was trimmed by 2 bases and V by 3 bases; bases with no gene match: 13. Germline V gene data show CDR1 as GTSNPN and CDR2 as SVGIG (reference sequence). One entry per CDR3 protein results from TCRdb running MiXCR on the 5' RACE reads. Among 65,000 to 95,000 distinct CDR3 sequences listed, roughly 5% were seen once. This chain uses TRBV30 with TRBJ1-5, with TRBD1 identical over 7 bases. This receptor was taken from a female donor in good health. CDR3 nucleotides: TGTGCCTGGAGGCAACCGGGACAGATATGGCGCAATCAGCCCCAGCATTTT. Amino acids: CAWRQPGQIWRNQPQHF.